Below, 8 T cell receptor beta chains from the same sample are listed, as sequenced in a study of shared clonotypes between healthy human individuals (dated by TCRdb to 2019 to 2021). Libraries came from the immunoSEQ multiplex PCR assay. The clones in this table, taken by TCRdb from immuneACCESS, are in-frame only. Not every clone is retained; where verified, under half of the shortfall comes from an unresolved V gene, and the cause of the rest is unknown. The sample table shows around 510,000 clones, and roughly 95% are seen once. The ten largest clones take up approximately 0.06% of the sample. Sequencing input: naive CD4+ T cells sorted from blood. Taken with the paper, the label for cell subset or site translates to: CD45RA+ positively selected. The receptors originated from a woman aged 30 to 39 in good health.

V is TRBV28 and J is TRBJ2-1; tentative D call: TRBD1 (5 bases). Trimming left V 8 bases short and J 6 bases short, with 20 bases between. Germline V gives CDR1 MDHEN, CDR2 SYDVKM. The CDR3 spans 15 residues. The CDR3 DNA sequence: TGTGCCAGCTGTCCCTACTTCAGGGTTGGCAATGAGCAGTTCTTC. It yields the protein CASCPYFRVGNEQFF.

This sequence joins TRBV4-1 and TRBJ2-5; 8 nucleotides match TRBD2. The CDR3 runs to 17 residues. After removal of 5 bases from V and 0 bases from J, the junction contained 11 bases not matched to a gene. Germline V lookup: CDR1 MGHRA, CDR2 YSYEKL. The CDR3, as DNA: TGCGCCAGCAGCTTTTCGGGAGGGCCCGGAAACCAAGAGACCCAGTACTTC. Protein sequence: CASSFSGGPGNQETQYF.

As concerns this clone: Distinct nucleotide sequences in the sample also encode this CDR3. This chain joins TRBV15 and TRBJ1-2; D is unclear. The V and J ends lost 0 bases and 2 bases respectively, with 7 bases between them. CDR3 length: 14 residues. Germline CDR1 LNHNV, CDR2 YYDKDF (reference sequence). CDR3 loop: CATSRDRNNYGYTF. DNA of the CDR3: TGTGCCACCAGCAGAGACAGGAACAACTATGGCTACACCTTC.

This rearrangement joins TRBV30 to TRBJ2-1; 15 positions match TRBD2. CDR1 and CDR2 (germline): GTSNPN, SVGIG (reference sequence). This CDR3 has 18 amino acids. Unmatched junction bases numbered 8, after V lost 4 bases and J lost 1 base. CDR3 protein: CAWNLGTSGRSSYNEQFF. DNA of the CDR3: TGTGCCTGGAATCTCGGGACTAGCGGGAGGTCGTCCTACAATGAGCAGTTCTTC.

V usage is TRBV28 and J usage is TRBJ1-5, with TRBD1 matching 10 bases. Germline CDR1 reads MDHEN; CDR2 reads SYDVKM. This CDR3 has 16 amino acids. The ends lost 8 bases at V and 7 bases at J; junction bases unmatched: 14. CDR3 sequence reads: CASCTGTGVRGQPQHF. The CDR3 region has the DNA TGTGCCAGCTGCACCGGGACAGGGGTAAGGGGACAGCCCCAGCATTTT.

This clone is a singleton in its sample. V is TRBV7-9 and J is TRBJ1-4; D call uncertain. Looked up from germline, CDR1 is SEHNR and CDR2 is FQNEAQ (reference sequence). Trimming removed 3 bases from V and 4 bases from J, with 15 bases in between. The CDR3 runs 16 residues. The chain's CDR3 is CASSFGPGRFNEKLFF. In DNA, the CDR3 is TGTGCCAGCAGCTTCGGGCCTGGCAGATTTAATGAAAAACTGTTTTTT.

The chain uses TRBV6-1 and TRBJ1-2; D may be TRBD1 (6 bases). Trimming took off 6 bases at V and 3 bases at J, with 11 bases between the two ends. The CDR3 totals 13 residues. The germline V gene encodes CDR1 MNHNS and CDR2 SASEGT. CDR3 loop: CASRNREYYGYTF. The CDR3, as DNA: TGTGCCAGCAGAAACAGGGAATACTATGGCTACACCTTC.

This chain links TRBV23-1 with TRBJ2-7; no clear D. TRBV23-1 is given ORF status, its function remaining uncertain. The CDR3 is made up of 15 amino acids. V lost 3 bases and J 5 bases, leaving 17 bases between the germline ends. The CDR3 DNA follows: TGCGCCAGCAGTCACCCGGACGGCGAGAGGCACGAGCAGTACTTC. Protein sequence: CASSHPDGERHEQYF.